A single sample gave rise to the 22 T cell receptor beta chains below, sequenced in a study of STAT3 mutations in large granular lymphocyte leukemia. Study-level points and caveats: At least one immunodominant TCR beta clonotype appeared in every T-cell large granular lymphocyte leukemia patient.

These receptors' antigens are unknown. Produced via immunoSEQ multiplex PCR; TCRdb's table is partial and in-frame only. The sample includes 4,500 to 6,000 clones, approximately 86% seen only once; the top ten take approximately 15%. Material: PBMCs. The receptors originated from a human donor with T large granular lymphocyte leukemia. Some clones in this sample may be carry-over from other donors' samples.

The chain couples TRBV2 to TRBJ1-1; TRBD1 is a possible D gene (5 bases). The CDR3 is made up of 13 amino acids. Trimming removed 6 bases from V and 4 bases from J, with 12 bases in between. Germline V gene data show CDR1 as SNHLY and CDR2 as FYNNEI. The CDR3 spells CASSPTERTEAFF. The CDR3 DNA sequence: TGTGCCAGCAGCCCGACAGAGCGCACTGAAGCTTTCTTT.

The chain combines TRBV7-9 with TRBJ2-7; D possibly corresponds to TRBD2 (6 bases). CDR3 size: 14 residues. Germline values: CDR1 SEHNR, CDR2 FQNEAQ (reference sequence). V gave up 5 bases and J gave up 2 bases, with 13 bases separating them. In DNA form, the CDR3 reads TGTGCCAGCAGCGTCGGCGGGGTGACCTACGAGCAGTACTTC. Amino acid sequence: CASSVGGVTYEQYF.

This clone was seen once. The rearrangement links TRBV11-2 to TRBJ2-1, with D possibly TRBD2 on 5 matching bases. The length of the CDR3 is 15 residues. Germline V gene lookup returns CDR1 SGHAT and CDR2 FQNNGV. V lost 6 bases and J lost 3, with 15 bases in between. In DNA form, the CDR3 reads TGTGCCAGCAGTCCGCGGGCAGAGGGCTACAATGAGCAGTTCTTC. It specifies CASSPRAEGYNEQFF.

This clone has only a few counts. The rearrangement joins TRBV6-1 to TRBJ1-5; possible D gene TRBD1, 5 bases. Trimming removed 3 bases from V and 5 bases from J, with 5 bases in between. CDR3 size: 12 residues. CDR1 is MNHNS and CDR2 is SASEGT in the germline V gene. DNA for the CDR3: TGTGCCAGCAGTGACAGGGATCAGCCCCAGCATTTT. Its protein product is CASSDRDQPQHF.

The J gene is TRBJ2-2, the V gene TRBV2, with 7 positions matching TRBD1. Germline CDR1 is SNHLY and CDR2 is FYNNEI. The CDR3 runs to 15 residues. J was trimmed by 0 bases and V by 5 bases; bases with no gene match: 3. The CDR3 reads CASSFGTANTGELFF. The CDR3 nucleotides read TGTGCCAGCAGTTTCGGGACAGCGAACACCGGGGAGCTGTTTTTT.

CDR3 sequence (DNA): TGTGCCAGCAGCTTATCCTTCGGGAATGGCTACACCTTC. Amino acid sequence: CASSLSFGNGYTF. The chain employs TRBV7-6 and TRBJ1-2; D not certain. Germline values: CDR1 SGHVS, CDR2 FNYEAQ. Trimming shortened V by 2 bases and J by 6 bases, and 10 bases separated the two germline ends. The CDR3 contains 13 residues.

The V call is TRBV7-9, the J call TRBJ2-7, with D maybe TRBD1 (5 bases). This CDR3 region has 14 residues. With 1 base removed from V and 6 bases from J, the gap between germline ends came to 13 bases. Looked up from germline, CDR1 is SEHNR and CDR2 is FQNEAQ (reference sequence). CDR3 coding DNA: TGTGCCAGCAGCTTAGAGCGACAGTACATCGAGCAGTACTTC. Translated: CASSLERQYIEQYF.

There are a few counts of this clone. The rearrangement uses TRBV19 and TRBJ2-3; 12 nucleotides match TRBD1. The germline V gene has CDR1 LNHDA and CDR2 SQIVND (reference sequence). This CDR3 region has 16 residues. V lost 4 bases and J lost 4; bases outside the gene matches: 6. In nucleotides, the CDR3 is TGTGCCAGTAGTAGGGGAGGGACAGGGGGCGCAGATACGCAGTATTTT. Its protein product is CASSRGGTGGADTQYF.

With regard to this clone: An end of the junction does not agree with germline; a read error may underlie this. The chain has TRBV5-1 and TRBJ2-1; TRBD1 might be the D (5 bases). The CDR3 extends over 13 amino acids. Per germline, CDR1 SGHRS and CDR2 YFSETQ. CDR3 nucleotide sequence: TGCGCCAGCAGCTTGGATACAGGTTCTTCGTGGGTCTTC. Translating it yields CASSLDTGSSWVF.

The chain couples TRBV6-1 to TRBJ1-4; no firm D call. V dropped 8 bases and J dropped 3 bases, with 16 bases sitting between them. CDR1 is MNHNS, CDR2 SASEGT, per germline. The CDR3 length is 15 residues. This CDR3 reads CASAQQRLANEKLFF. In DNA, the CDR3 is TGTGCCAGCGCCCAGCAGAGGTTAGCTAATGAAAAACTGTTTTTT.

Here the CDR3 reads CASSPRQDHGYTF. The CDR3 DNA is TGTGCCAGCAGTCCCCGACAGGACCATGGCTACACCTTC. This chain connects TRBV6-1 to TRBJ1-2, with D possibly matching TRBD1 (6 bases). Looked up from germline, CDR1 is MNHNS and CDR2 is SASEGT. CDR3 size: 13 residues. V lost 5 bases to trimming and J lost 6 bases, with 13 bases between them.

The chain has TRBV13 and TRBJ2-1; 14 bases map to TRBD2. The CDR3 spans 16 residues. CDR1 is PRHDT and CDR2 is FYEKMQ in the germline V gene (reference sequence). V was clipped by 3 bases and J by 8 bases; unmatched bases: 6. CDR3 protein: CASSLTSGGAGHEQFF. The CDR3, as DNA: TGTGCCAGCAGCTTGACTAGCGGGGGGGCCGGTCATGAGCAGTTCTTC.

This sequence joins TRBV15 and TRBJ1-1; possible D gene TRBD1, 6 bases. The CDR3 is made up of 14 amino acids. The V end lost 6 bases, the J end lost 5 bases, and 16 bases lay between the germline ends. Germline-derived CDR1 and CDR2 are LNHNV and YYDKDF (reference sequence). The CDR3, as DNA: TGTGCCACCAGAAGCGGGGGCCGAGGGACTGAAGCTTTCTTT. It specifies CATRSGGRGTEAFF.

The chain joins TRBV2 to TRBJ2-1; no firm D call. CDR3 length: 12 amino acids. Between the trimmed V and J ends, which lost 7 bases and 7 bases, there was a span of 11 bases. CDR1 and CDR2 (germline): SNHLY, FYNNEI. CDR3 nucleotides: TGTGCCAGCAAATCGTCTGGAAATGAGCAGTTCTTC. Protein: CASKSSGNEQFF.

V gene TRBV19 combines with J gene TRBJ2-3; 9 positions match TRBD1. The germline V gene encodes CDR1 LNHDA and CDR2 SQIVND (reference sequence). J lost 5 bases, V lost 6 bases, and 9 bases had no gene match. The CDR3 runs to 15 residues. The DNA for the CDR3 is TGTGCCAGTAGAGCCGGGACAGGGTCGAGAGATACGCAGTATTTT. It codes for CASRAGTGSRDTQYF.

The chain recombines TRBV6-6 with TRBJ1-1; D ambiguous. Germline loops: CDR1 MNHNY, CDR2 SVGAGI (reference sequence). Trimming shortened V by 0 bases and J by 1 base, and 9 bases separated the two germline ends. The CDR3 length is 15 residues. CDR3 sequence (DNA): TGTGCCAGCAGTTACTCGAGTAAGGGGAACACTGAAGCTTTCTTT. Residues: CASSYSSKGNTEAFF.

The rearrangement joins TRBV28 to TRBJ1-2; 10 bases map to TRBD1. The length of the CDR3 is 13 residues. The junction had 5 bases not matched to a gene; V was cut back by 6 bases and J by 7 bases. CDR1 MDHEN and CDR2 SYDVKM come from the germline V gene. The CDR3 sequence: CASRTGTGAGYTF. CDR3 sequence (DNA): TGTGCCAGCAGGACCGGGACAGGGGCTGGCTACACCTTC.

V gene TRBV10-3 combines with J gene TRBJ2-7, with a tentative D call TRBD1 (6 bases). In germline, CDR1 is ENHRY, CDR2 SYGVKD. The CDR3 contains 12 residues. V was shortened by 11 bases and J by 3 bases, with 14 bases between the two germline ends. The CDR3 spells CAVAGDFYEQYV. The CDR3 region has the DNA TGTGCCGTGGCAGGGGATTTCTACGAGCAGTACGTC.

The V gene is TRBV4-1, the J gene TRBJ1-2, with D hard to call. The CDR3 contains 12 residues. CDR1 is MGHRA, CDR2 YSYEKL, per germline. V gave up 1 base and J gave up 4 bases, with 4 bases separating them. CDR3 region: CASSQGTYGYTF. The CDR3, as DNA: TGCGCCAGCAGCCAAGGGACCTATGGCTACACCTTC.

The chain is built from TRBV7-9 and TRBJ2-6; tentatively, D is TRBD1 (6 bases). The V end lost 3 bases, the J end lost 0 bases, and 9 bases lay between the germline ends. The CDR3 spans 16 residues. Germline V CDR1 and CDR2: SEHNR, FQNEAQ (reference sequence). The CDR3 nucleotides are TGTGCCAGCAGCTTTTTACAGGGCTCTGGGGCCAACGTCCTGACTTTC. Amino acid sequence: CASSFLQGSGANVLTF.

The rearrangement uses TRBV4-1 and TRBJ1-5; weak D call: TRBD1 (5 bases). V was cut by 1 base and J by 2 bases, with 12 bases left in between. There are 16 residues in the CDR3. CDR1 and CDR2 (germline): MGHRA, YSYEKL. CDR3 DNA sequence: TGCGCCAGCAGCCAAGGGTCGGGGGGACGCAATCAGCCCCAGCATTTT. It specifies CASSQGSGGRNQPQHF.

V usage is TRBV7-2 and J usage is TRBJ2-2; 8 positions match TRBD2. CDR1 SGHTA and CDR2 FQGNSA come from the germline V gene. The CDR3 length is 15 residues. J lost 3 bases, V lost 8 bases, and 8 bases had no gene match. This CDR3 is CASHGGTRDTGELFF. The DNA for the CDR3 is TGTGCCAGCCATGGAGGGACTAGGGACACCGGGGAGCTGTTTTTT.